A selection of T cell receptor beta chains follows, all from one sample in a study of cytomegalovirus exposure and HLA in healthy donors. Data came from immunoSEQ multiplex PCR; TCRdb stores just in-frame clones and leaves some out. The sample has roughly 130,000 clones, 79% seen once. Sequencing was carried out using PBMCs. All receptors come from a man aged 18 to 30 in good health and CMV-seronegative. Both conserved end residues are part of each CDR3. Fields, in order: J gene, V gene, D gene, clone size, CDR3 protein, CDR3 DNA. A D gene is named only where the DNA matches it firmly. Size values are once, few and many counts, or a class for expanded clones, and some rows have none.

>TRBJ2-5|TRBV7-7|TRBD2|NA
CASSTRARGAQYF
TGTGCTAGCAGCACCCGGGCCCGGGGGGCCCAGTACTTC
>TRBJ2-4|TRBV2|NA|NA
CASRNPTGFAKNIQYF
TGTGCCAGCAGGAACCCCACAGGGTTCGCCAAAAACATTCAGTACTTC
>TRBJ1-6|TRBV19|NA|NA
CASSIGASSYNSPLHF
TGTGCCAGTAGTATAGGAGCGAGCTCCTATAATTCACCCCTCCACTTT
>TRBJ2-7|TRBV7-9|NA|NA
CASSAPGVGVGPYEQYF
TGTGCCAGCAGCGCACCGGGAGTGGGAGTGGGGCCCTACGAGCAGTACTTC
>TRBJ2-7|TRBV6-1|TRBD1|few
CASNRGLEQYF
TGTGCCAGCAACAGGGGCCTCGAGCAGTACTTC
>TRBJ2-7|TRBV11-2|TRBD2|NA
CASSLGLAQSSYEQYF
TGTGCCAGCAGCTTAGGACTAGCGCAGAGCTCCTACGAGCAGTACTTC
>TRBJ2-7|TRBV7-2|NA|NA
CASSLTGPTSYEQYF
TGTGCCAGCAGCTTAACAGGGCCTACCTCCTACGAGCAGTACTTC
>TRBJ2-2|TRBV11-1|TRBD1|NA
CASSQGQGRELFF
TGTGCCAGCAGCCAGGGACAGGGAAGGGAGCTGTTTTTT
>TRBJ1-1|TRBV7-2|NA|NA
CASSILFLRDKYTEAFF
TGTGCCAGCAGCATCCTCTTCCTCCGGGACAAATACACTGAAGCTTTCTTT
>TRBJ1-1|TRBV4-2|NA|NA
CASSQGRGGPNTEAFF
TGTGCCAGCAGCCAAGGGCGGGGGGGCCCGAACACTGAAGCTTTCTTT
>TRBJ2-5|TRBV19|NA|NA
CASSAQPLSGEQYF
TGTGCCAGTAGTGCCCAACCTCTCTCGGGGGAGCAGTACTTC
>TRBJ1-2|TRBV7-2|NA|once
CASSLALGYTF
TGTGCCAGCAGCTTAGCTCTTGGCTACACCTTC
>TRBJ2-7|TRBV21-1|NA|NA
CASSKPYRDDEQYF
TGTGCCAGCAGCAAACCGTACAGGGATGACGAGCAGTACTTC
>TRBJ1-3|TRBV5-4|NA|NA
CASSPGQFGNTIYF
TGTGCCAGCAGCCCCGGACAGTTCGGAAACACCATATATTTT
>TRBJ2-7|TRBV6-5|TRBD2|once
CASSPRAGGAYEQYF
TGTGCCAGCTCTCCCCGGGCGGGGGGGGCCTACGAGCAGTACTTC
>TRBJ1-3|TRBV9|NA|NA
CASSAPGSSGNTIYF
TGTGCCAGCAGCGCCCCAGGAAGCTCTGGAAACACCATATATTTT
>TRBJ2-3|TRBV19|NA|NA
CASSIVRSTDTQYF
TGTGCCAGTAGTATAGTACGGAGCACAGATACGCAGTATTTT
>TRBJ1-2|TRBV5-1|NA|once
CASSSMGRELDYGYTF
TGCGCCAGCAGCTCCATGGGGAGGGAACTTGACTATGGCTACACCTTC
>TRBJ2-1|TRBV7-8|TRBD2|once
CASSPIAGGGALEQFF
TGTGCCAGCAGCCCGATAGCGGGAGGGGGGGCTCTTGAGCAGTTCTTC
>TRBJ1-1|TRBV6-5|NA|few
CASIRAGSNTEAFF
TGTGCCAGCATCCGAGCAGGGTCGAACACTGAAGCTTTCTTT
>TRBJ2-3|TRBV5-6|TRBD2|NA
CASSLPSGDSTDTQYF
TGTGCCAGCAGCCTCCCTAGCGGAGATAGCACAGATACGCAGTATTTT
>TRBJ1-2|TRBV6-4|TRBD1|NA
CASSPPTGNYGYTF
TGTGCCAGCAGTCCACCGACAGGGAACTATGGCTACACCTTC
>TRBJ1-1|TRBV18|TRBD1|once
CASSPLSWTGSVNTEAFF
TGTGCCAGCTCACCCTTATCGTGGACAGGCTCTGTGAACACTGAAGCTTTCTTT
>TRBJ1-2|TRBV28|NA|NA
CASSLWRQGYTF
TGTGCCAGCAGTTTGTGGAGGCAAGGCTACACCTTC
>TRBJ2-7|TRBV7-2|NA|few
CASSLEAGRTYEQYF
TGTGCCAGCAGCTTAGAGGCGGGACGCACCTACGAGCAGTACTTC
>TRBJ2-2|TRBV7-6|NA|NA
CASSLDGLASGELFF
TGTGCCAGCAGCTTAGATGGGCTAGCATCCGGGGAGCTGTTTTTT
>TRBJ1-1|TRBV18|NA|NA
CASSPRTDEAFF
TGTGCCAGCTCACCTAGGACAGACGAAGCTTTCTTT
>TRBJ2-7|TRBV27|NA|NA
CASSLLGDSYEQYF
TGTGCCAGCAGTTTATTAGGGGACTCCTACGAGCAGTACTTC
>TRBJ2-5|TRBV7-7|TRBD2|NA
CASSLAFETSGSHGAQYF
TGTGCTAGCAGCTTAGCGTTTGAGACTAGCGGGAGCCACGGGGCCCAGTACTTC
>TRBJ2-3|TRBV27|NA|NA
CASSFLAKDTQYF
TGTGCCAGCAGTTTTCTAGCAAAAGATACGCAGTATTTT
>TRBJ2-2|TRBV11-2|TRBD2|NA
CASTLPSSGSLTGELFF
TGTGCCAGCACCCTTCCGAGTAGCGGGAGTCTCACCGGGGAGCTGTTTTTT
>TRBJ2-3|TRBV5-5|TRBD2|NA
CASSQGPGLAERVLYF
TGTGCCAGCAGTCAAGGCCCGGGACTAGCGGAAAGAGTACTATATTTT
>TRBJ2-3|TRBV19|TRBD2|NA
CASSIGGSGASTDTQYF
TGTGCCAGTAGTATAGGTGGTAGCGGGGCTAGCACAGATACGCAGTATTTT
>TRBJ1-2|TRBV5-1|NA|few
CASSGQNYGYTF
TGCGCCAGCAGTGGACAAAACTATGGCTACACCTTC
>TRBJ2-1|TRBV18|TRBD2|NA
CASSPLGGSGSYNEQFF
TGTGCCAGCTCACCCCTTGGCGGGAGCGGGTCCTACAATGAGCAGTTCTTC
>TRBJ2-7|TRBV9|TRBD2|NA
CASSVLAEANEQYF
TGTGCCAGCAGCGTACTAGCGGAGGCCAACGAGCAGTACTTC